One and the same sample provided the 29 T cell receptor beta chains below, sequenced in a study of OX40 agonist ivuxolimab in advanced cancers. Generated by immunoSEQ multiplex PCR, the TCRdb table keeps only in-frame clones and is missing some. The table includes about 91,000 clones, about nine tenths detected once. Source: CD4+ or CD8+ T cells sorted from blood, taken in a trial of the OX40 agonist ivuxolimab. The receptors come from an adult with an advanced solid tumor such as melanoma, head and neck, liver or kidney cancer.

The chain couples TRBV14 to TRBJ2-3; D gene uncertain. The CDR3 runs to 13 residues. V was pared by 4 bases and J by 2 bases, with 7 bases between. Germline assignment: CDR1 SGHDN and CDR2 FVKESK. CDR3 nucleotides: TGTGCCAGCAGCCGGGATCTCACAGATACGCAGTATTTT. Its protein is CASSRDLTDTQYF. Together with reference TRBV14 and TRBJ2-3, the CDR3 gives the full variable domain: EAGVTQFPSHSVIEKGQTVTLRCDPISGHDNLYWYRRVMGKEIKFLLHFVKESKQDESGMPNNRFLAERTGGTYSTLKVQPAELEDSGVYFCASSRDLTDTQYFGPGTRLTVL.

This clone was picked up one time. The rearrangement uses TRBV19 and TRBJ2-7; 13 bases are a match to TRBD2. Germline CDR1 reads LNHDA; CDR2 reads SQIVND (reference sequence). The CDR3 is 16 amino acids. J gave up 7 bases and V 7 bases, and 13 bases lay outside the gene matches. This CDR3 is CASTPRSLLAGGEQYF. CDR3 coding DNA: TGTGCCAGTACCCCCCGTTCATTACTAGCGGGAGGGGAGCAGTACTTC.

This chain links TRBV7-2 with TRBJ2-1; no reliable D call. The germline CDR1 and CDR2 sequences are SGHTA and FQGNSA. The CDR3 consists of 15 residues. The V and J ends lost 5 bases and 4 bases respectively, with 15 bases between them. For the CDR3, the DNA is TGTGCCAGCAGCAAAACTAACCTCCTATACAATGAGCAGTTCTTC. This gives the protein CASSKTNLLYNEQFF.

This chain joins TRBV7-2 and TRBJ2-1; TRBD2 matches 7 bases. Germline values: CDR1 SGHTA, CDR2 FQGNSA. There are 16 residues in the CDR3. The V and J ends lost 5 bases and 0 bases, in that order; junction bases with no gene match: 7. CDR3 sequence: CASSHSGPSSYNEQFF. The CDR3 nucleotides are TGTGCCAGCAGCCATAGCGGGCCGAGCTCCTACAATGAGCAGTTCTTC.

This chain connects TRBV29-1 to TRBJ1-2; possibly TRBD1 for D (5 bases). Germline V gives CDR1 SQVTM, CDR2 ANQGSEA. Trimming took off 5 bases at V and 8 bases at J, with 15 bases between the two ends. The CDR3 contains 12 residues. The CDR3 reads CSVTEQGSGYTF. Here the CDR3 DNA reads TGCAGCGTTACGGAGCAGGGTTCGGGCTACACCTTC.

The chain joins TRBV5-1 to TRBJ1-2, with D unresolved. V lost 2 bases and J lost 4, with 12 bases in between. Germline V CDR1 and CDR2: SGHRS, YFSETQ. The CDR3 totals 14 residues. The CDR3 reads CASSFLESSYGYTF. DNA for the CDR3: TGCGCCAGCAGCTTCCTGGAGAGTAGCTATGGCTACACCTTC. The full variable domain, with the rest looked up from reference TRBV5-1 and TRBJ1-2, is KAGVTQTPRYLIKTRGQQVTLSCSPISGHRSVSWYQQTPGQGLQFLFEYFSETQRNKGNFPGRFSGRQFSNSRSEMNVSTLELGDSALYLCASSFLESSYGYTFGSGTRLTVV.

The V call is TRBV30, the J call TRBJ1-6, with D maybe TRBD1 (6 bases). The CDR3 length is 16 residues. Trimming removed 4 bases at V and 0 bases at J, with 13 bases between. Germline V gene data show CDR1 as GTSNPN and CDR2 as SVGIG (reference sequence). The CDR3 sequence is CAWKHRESSYNSPLHF. The CDR3 nucleotides are TGTGCCTGGAAACACAGGGAGAGCTCCTATAATTCACCCCTCCACTTT.

This chain connects TRBV6-1 to TRBJ1-4; D not resolved. Germline V gene data show CDR1 as MNHNS and CDR2 as SASEGT. V was shortened by 2 bases and J by 7 bases, with 14 bases between the two germline ends. CDR3 length equals 15 residues. The CDR3 DNA reads TGTGCCAGCAGTGAAACGCCGTGGCAGGCTGAAAAACTGTTTTTT. Amino acids: CASSETPWQAEKLFF.

The chain joins TRBV7-9 to TRBJ1-6; D uncertain. V lost 5 bases to trimming and J lost 11 bases, with 10 bases between them. The CDR3 consists of 12 residues. Germline CDR1 is SEHNR and CDR2 is FQNEAQ (reference sequence). The CDR3 sequence: CASSPSRPPLHF. DNA for the CDR3: TGTGCCAGCAGCCCATCACGGCCACCCCTCCACTTT.

This clone has a single count. This chain joins TRBV6-1 and TRBJ1-1; TRBD1 matches at 7 bases. The J segment lost 6 bases and the V segment lost 5 bases, leaving 9 bases of the junction unmatched. Per the germline V gene, CDR1 is MNHNS and CDR2 is SASEGT. The CDR3 covers 14 residues. The CDR3 DNA is TGTGCCAGCAGTAGAACAGACAGGGCCGCTGAAGCTTTCTTT. It specifies CASSRTDRAAEAFF.

This clone was detected only once. This chain joins TRBV19 and TRBJ2-5; no clear D gene. Trimming stripped 3 bases from V and 4 bases from J, with 12 bases between. CDR3 length equals 14 residues. Germline values: CDR1 LNHDA, CDR2 SQIVND (reference sequence). CDR3 sequence reads: CASSMGGLRETQYF. In nucleotides, the CDR3 is TGTGCCAGTAGTATGGGTGGGCTCCGAGAGACCCAGTACTTC.

The chain couples TRBV5-6 to TRBJ1-1; D call uncertain. V lost 2 bases, J lost 3 bases, and 11 bases lay in between. The CDR3 sequence is 14 residues long. Looked up from germline, CDR1 is SGHDT and CDR2 is YYEEEE. The CDR3 coding sequence is TGTGCCAGCAGCTTTAGGACCGGATACACTGAAGCTTTCTTT. Amino acids: CASSFRTGYTEAFF.

The chain is built from TRBV4-1 and TRBJ1-4; possible D gene TRBD1, 6 bases. Trimming stripped 1 base from V and 6 bases from J, with 9 bases between. Germline V gene lookup returns CDR1 MGHRA and CDR2 YSYEKL. The CDR3 consists of 14 residues. Here the CDR3 reads CASSQVGGDEKLFF. CDR3 coding DNA: TGCGCCAGCAGCCAAGTTGGGGGCGATGAAAAACTGTTTTTT.

Notes on this clone: Different DNA sequences within this sample yield the same CDR3. The rearrangement joins TRBV28 to TRBJ1-1; D is unclear. The V gene lost 3 bases and the J gene lost 2 bases, with 4 bases spanning the gap. The CDR3 is 12 residues long. Germline loops: CDR1 MDHEN, CDR2 SYDVKM. For the CDR3, the DNA is TGTGCCAGCAGTTTGCTAAACACTGAAGCTTTCTTT. This codes for CASSLLNTEAFF.

The V call is TRBV7-3, the J call TRBJ2-2; D is unresolved. The germline gives CDR1 SGHTA, CDR2 FQGTGA. Between the trimmed V and J ends, which lost 1 base and 2 bases, there was a span of 8 bases. The CDR3 extends over 15 amino acids. The DNA for the CDR3 is TGTGCCAGCAGCTTAATGAAGATAAACACCGGGGAGCTGTTTTTT. Amino acid sequence: CASSLMKINTGELFF.

The chain couples TRBV5-1 to TRBJ2-1; D may be TRBD2 (6 bases). V was clipped by 0 bases and J by 3 bases, with 13 bases between them. Germline V gene lookup returns CDR1 SGHRS and CDR2 YFSETQ. The CDR3 sequence is 16 residues long. The CDR3 loop reads CASSLGGGGGYNEQFF. CDR3 in DNA: TGCGCCAGCAGCTTGGGTGGGGGAGGTGGCTACAATGAGCAGTTCTTC.

This clone occurred once. CDR3 bases: TGCAGCGTTACCCCAACGACAGGGCACACTGAAGCTTTCTTT. It encodes CSVTPTTGHTEAFF. V and J are TRBV29-1 and TRBJ1-1, with 7 bases lining up with TRBD1. Per the germline V gene, CDR1 is SQVTM and CDR2 is ANQGSEA. V was clipped by 5 bases and J by 3 bases; unmatched bases: 9. CDR3 length: 14 amino acids.

J is TRBJ2-1 and V is TRBV6-5; 7 bases fit TRBD1. The germline V gene encodes CDR1 MNHEY and CDR2 SVGAGI. V lost 2 bases, J lost 6 bases, and 1 base stayed unmatched. CDR3 length: 13 amino acids. CDR3 nucleotide sequence: TGTGCCAGCAGTTACCGACAGGGCAATGAGCAGTTCTTC. This codes for CASSYRQGNEQFF.

V usage is TRBV5-1 and J usage is TRBJ1-4, with no clear D. CDR3 length equals 15 residues. The V and J ends lost 2 bases and 6 bases respectively, with 14 bases between them. The germline V gene encodes CDR1 SGHRS and CDR2 YFSETQ. This CDR3 is CASSLASGSYEKLFF. The CDR3 DNA sequence: TGCGCCAGCAGCTTAGCTTCGGGGAGTTATGAAAAACTGTTTTTT.

This rearrangement joins TRBV27 to TRBJ2-5; 8 nucleotides match TRBD1. This CDR3 is 13 amino acids long. CDR1 is MNHEY, CDR2 SMNVEV, per germline (reference sequence). The J segment lost 5 bases and the V segment lost 5 bases, leaving 4 bases of the junction unmatched. CDR3 region: CASSRQGRETQYF. The CDR3 bases are TGTGCCAGCAGTCGACAGGGGCGGGAGACCCAGTACTTC.

This chain joins TRBV29-1 and TRBJ1-1, with D uncertain. The CDR3 length is 13 residues. CDR1 is SQVTM and CDR2 is ANQGSEA in the germline V gene. V was clipped by 6 bases and J by 1 base, with 12 bases between them. The CDR3 nucleotides read TGCAGCGTAGCCCCGGGTCAGAACACTGAAGCTTTCTTT. It codes for CSVAPGQNTEAFF.

The chain joins TRBV27 to TRBJ1-1; tentative D call: TRBD1 (6 bases). This CDR3 comprises 15 residues. CDR1 is MNHEY and CDR2 is SMNVEV in the germline V gene (reference sequence). The germline V and J ends were trimmed by 10 bases and 3 bases, with 21 bases remaining between them. This CDR3 reads CATHGGMGAYTEAFF. The CDR3 DNA is TGTGCCACCCATGGAGGGATGGGGGCATACACTGAAGCTTTCTTT.

The chain joins TRBV5-1 to TRBJ2-3, with D maybe TRBD1 (6 bases). The CDR3 consists of 16 residues. The ends were cut back, 0 bases at V and 5 bases at J, with 16 bases in the middle. The germline gives CDR1 SGHRS, CDR2 YFSETQ. The CDR3 coding sequence is TGCGCCAGCAGCTTGGAGGGCCTGGGGGCTGAAGATACGCAGTATTTT. This sequence encodes CASSLEGLGAEDTQYF.

The genes are TRBV5-4 and TRBJ2-3; no reliable D call. The CDR3 sequence is 14 residues long. The V and J ends lost 0 bases and 4 bases respectively, with 9 bases between them. Germline V lookup: CDR1 SGHNT, CDR2 YYREEE (reference sequence). The DNA of the CDR3 is TGTGCCAGCAGCTTGGAGATAGCCTCAGATACGCAGTATTTT. It translates to CASSLEIASDTQYF.

In this sample, this clone turned up once. V usage is TRBV27 and J usage is TRBJ2-5; 8 nucleotides align to TRBD1. The CDR3 consists of 16 residues. Germline CDR1 is MNHEY and CDR2 is SMNVEV (reference sequence). After removal of 2 bases from V and 5 bases from J, the junction contained 10 bases not matched to a gene. CDR3 region: CASSLKTGTGEETQYF. The CDR3 coding sequence is TGTGCCAGCAGTTTAAAAACTGGGACAGGTGAGGAGACCCAGTACTTC.

This chain connects TRBV19 to TRBJ2-5, with 8 nucleotides matching TRBD1. Germline lookup yields CDR1 LNHDA and CDR2 SQIVND (reference sequence). The CDR3 has 13 amino acids. J gave up 5 bases and V 4 bases, and 3 bases lay outside the gene matches. This chain's CDR3 is CASSNQGAETQYF. CDR3 in DNA: TGTGCCAGTAGTAATCAGGGGGCTGAGACCCAGTACTTC.

The table lists this clone with a few counts. The genes are TRBV15 and TRBJ1-5; 7 nucleotides align to TRBD1. Trimming took 3 bases from V and 7 from J; bases not matched to a gene: 12. Germline CDR1 LNHNV, CDR2 YYDKDF (reference sequence). The CDR3 consists of 16 residues. The DNA for the CDR3 is TGTGCCACCAGCAGCCCTGGCTTCCAAGGGGGCCAGCCCCAGCATTTT. It encodes CATSSPGFQGGQPQHF.

The chain couples TRBV29-1 to TRBJ2-5; D remains ambiguous. Germline V gene lookup returns CDR1 SQVTM and CDR2 ANQGSEA. V lost 0 bases, J lost 0 bases, and 5 bases lay in between. This CDR3 has 13 residues. The CDR3 sequence is CSVEETHQETQYF. For the CDR3, the DNA is TGCAGCGTTGAAGAAACCCACCAAGAGACCCAGTACTTC. Together with reference TRBV29-1 and TRBJ2-5, the CDR3 gives the full variable domain: SAVISQKPSRDICQRGTSLTIQCQVDSQVTMMFWYRQQPGQSLTLIATANQGSEATYESGFVIDKFPISRPNLTFSTLTVSNMSPEDSSIYLCSVEETHQETQYFGPGTRLLVL.

The chain carries TRBV5-5 and TRBJ1-3; possible D gene TRBD1, 6 bases. V shed 9 bases and J shed 0 bases, with 19 bases lying between them. This CDR3 spans 16 amino acids. Germline assignment: CDR1 SGHKS and CDR2 YYEKEE (reference sequence). CDR3 amino acids: CATAVGAQGSGNTIYF. Written as DNA, the CDR3 is TGTGCCACTGCCGTGGGGGCACAGGGCTCTGGAAACACCATATATTTT.